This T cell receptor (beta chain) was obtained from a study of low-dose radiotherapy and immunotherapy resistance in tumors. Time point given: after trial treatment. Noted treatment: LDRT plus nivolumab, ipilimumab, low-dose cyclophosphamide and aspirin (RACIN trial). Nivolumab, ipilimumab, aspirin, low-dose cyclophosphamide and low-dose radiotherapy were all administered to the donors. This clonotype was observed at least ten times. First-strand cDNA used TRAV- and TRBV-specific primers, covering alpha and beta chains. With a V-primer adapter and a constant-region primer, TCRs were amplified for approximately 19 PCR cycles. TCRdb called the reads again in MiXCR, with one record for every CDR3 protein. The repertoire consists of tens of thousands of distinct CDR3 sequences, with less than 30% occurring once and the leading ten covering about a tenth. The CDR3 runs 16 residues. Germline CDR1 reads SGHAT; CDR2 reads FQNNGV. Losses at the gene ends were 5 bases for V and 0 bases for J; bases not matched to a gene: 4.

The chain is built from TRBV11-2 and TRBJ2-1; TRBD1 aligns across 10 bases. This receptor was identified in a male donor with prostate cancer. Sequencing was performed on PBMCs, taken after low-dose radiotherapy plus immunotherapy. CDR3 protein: CASSLGQGYSYNEQFF. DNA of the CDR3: TGTGCCAGCAGCCTGGGACAGGGGTACTCCTACAATGAGCAGTTCTTC.